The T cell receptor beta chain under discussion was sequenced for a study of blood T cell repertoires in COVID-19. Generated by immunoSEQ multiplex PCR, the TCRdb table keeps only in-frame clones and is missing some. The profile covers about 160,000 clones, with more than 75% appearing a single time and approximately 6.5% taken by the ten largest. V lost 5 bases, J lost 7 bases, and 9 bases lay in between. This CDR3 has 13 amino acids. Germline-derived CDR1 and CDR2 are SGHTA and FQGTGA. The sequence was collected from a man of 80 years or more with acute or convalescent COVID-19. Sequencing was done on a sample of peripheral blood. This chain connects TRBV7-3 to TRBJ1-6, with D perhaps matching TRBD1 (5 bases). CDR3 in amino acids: CASSAGKNSPLHF. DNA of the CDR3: TGTGCCAGCAGCGCAGGGAAGAATTCACCCCTCCACTTT.